This T cell receptor beta chain is from a study of blood T cells in healthy people across ages. Overall study: Roughly one uniquely barcoded beta molecule per two T cells was captured. Regarding the study as a whole: Lack of knowledge of donor CMV status possibly confounded expanded clonotype changes. Roughly linear age-related decline in beta diversity appeared, significant by age 40.

CDR1 is SEHNR, CDR2 FQNEAQ, per germline (reference sequence). The CDR3 sequence is 16 residues long. With respect to this clonotype: Its antigen is not known.

Using a J-beta primer mix together with a sample-barcoded 5' primer, a second PCR was run for about 6 to 11 cycles. Carrying 12 random nucleotides, a template-switch adaptor labeled each individual cDNA molecule. MiXCR was run by TCRdb on the 5' RACE reads, yielding one entry per CDR3 protein. The repertoire consists of about 900,000 distinct CDR3 sequences, with roughly 43% occurring once and the leading ten covering around an eighth. This sequence was found in a young man in good health. The sequencing input was blood. The chain carries TRBV7-9 and TRBJ2-5; 7 positions match TRBD2. In DNA, the CDR3 is TGTGGGGTCTCGCTAGCGGACAATTGGTACCAAGAGACCCAGTACTTC. The encoded protein is CGVSLADNWYQETQYF. Based on the CDR3 plus reference TRBV7-9 and TRBJ2-5, the full variable domain is DTGVSQNPRHKITKRGQNVTFRCDPISEHNRLYWYRQTLGQGPEFLTYFQNEAQLEKSRLLSDRFSAERPKGSFSTLEIQRTEQGDSAMYLCGVSLADNWYQETQYFGPGTRLLVL.